The clone carrying this T cell receptor beta chain came up a few times. The data stem from a study of T cell responses to AZD1222 COVID-19 vaccine. Only in-frame clones appear in the TCRdb table, and some are missing; sequencing was by immunoSEQ multiplex PCR. This table holds around 140,000 clones, over 75% found once. The TCR comes from an adult in good health. The sequencing used peripheral blood, collected on day 0 of AZD1222 vaccination.

The DNA of the CDR3 is TGTGCCAGCAGTTACTCACAGGGGGCGGGTCAGCCCCAGCATTTT. Translating gives CASSYSQGAGQPQHF. This chain links TRBV6-6 with TRBJ1-5, with 9 bases fitting TRBD1. Germline-derived CDR1 and CDR2 are MNHNY and SVGAGI (reference sequence). This CDR3 contains 15 residues. J was trimmed by 6 bases and V by 0 bases; bases with no gene match: 3.